Each of the 10 T cell receptor beta chains below was sequenced from the same sample in a study of tissue T cells after allogeneic stem cell transplantation. Assay: immunoSEQ multiplex PCR; the TCRdb copy retains only in-frame clones and omits some. This table has around 700 clones, 42% appearing once. Source: descending colon tissue, taken at autopsy. The receptors were sampled from a female patient between 40 and 75 years old with steroid-refractory graft-versus-host disease after an allogeneic stem cell transplant. Some of the T cells might come from the graft donor.

The genes are TRBV5-4 and TRBJ2-1; tentatively, D is TRBD2 (6 bases). Per germline, CDR1 SGHNT and CDR2 YYREEE (reference sequence). V was cut by 4 bases and J by 0 bases, with 11 bases left in between. The CDR3 is 15 amino acids. CDR3 bases: TGTGCCAGCAGCAGCGACGGGGGCTCCTACAATGAGCAGTTCTTC. Amino acid sequence: CASSSDGGSYNEQFF.

This clone ranks as large. V is TRBV4-1 and J is TRBJ1-1; no clear D. The CDR3 extends over 15 amino acids. V shed 0 bases and J shed 1 base, with 9 bases lying between them. The germline CDR1 and CDR2 sequences are MGHRA and YSYEKL. Here the CDR3 DNA reads TGCGCCAGCAGCCAAGATGGGGAGGGGAACACTGAAGCTTTCTTT. It encodes CASSQDGEGNTEAFF.

By share, this clone ranks as large (0.1 to 1%). This chain joins TRBV10-3 and TRBJ2-7, with 8 bases that match TRBD1. The CDR3 is 16 amino acids. The V gene's germline CDR1 is ENHRY and CDR2 SYGVKD. J was trimmed by 3 bases and V by 6 bases; bases with no gene match: 13. The CDR3 nucleotides are TGTGCCATCAGATCCGGGACAGGACGAATAAACTACGAGCAGTACTTC. It codes for CAIRSGTGRINYEQYF.

The chain links TRBV18 to TRBJ1-4, with a weak D call TRBD1 (6 bases). The CDR3 totals 15 residues. CDR1 is KGHSH and CDR2 is LQKENI in the germline V gene. Deletions cut 3 bases from V and 6 bases from J, with 14 bases between. CDR3 residues: CASSPNRVSDEKLFF. In nucleotides, the CDR3 is TGTGCCAGCTCACCGAACAGGGTTTCGGATGAAAAACTGTTTTTT.

This clone occurred a few times. The V call is TRBV5-1, the J call TRBJ1-1; the D gene is possibly TRBD1 (6 bases). Germline CDR1 and CDR2: SGHRS and YFSETQ. Deletions cut 4 bases from V and 8 bases from J, with 9 bases between. This CDR3 comprises 11 residues. The DNA of the CDR3 is TGCGCCAGCAGCCTAGACAGGGAAGCTTTCTTT. Protein: CASSLDREAFF.

This clone was seen more than once but under ten times. The chain combines TRBV5-5 with TRBJ2-5, with 8 nucleotides matching TRBD2. The V and J ends lost 2 bases and 11 bases, in that order; junction bases with no gene match: 8. The length of the CDR3 is 13 residues. Germline-derived CDR1 and CDR2 are SGHKS and YYEKEE (reference sequence). The CDR3 DNA follows: TGTGCCAGCAGCTTCTTAGCGGGGTCGGCTCAGTACTTC. This encodes CASSFLAGSAQYF.

The table lists this clone with a few counts. V and J are TRBV5-1 and TRBJ1-1; D remains unclear. The CDR3 runs 16 residues. The germline V gene has CDR1 SGHRS and CDR2 YFSETQ. The ends were cut back, 2 bases at V and 1 base at J, with 15 bases in the middle. As DNA, the CDR3 is TGCGCCAGCAGCTTTTCCCCTTCAGCACCGAACACTGAAGCTTTCTTT. Its translation: CASSFSPSAPNTEAFF.

This rearrangement joins TRBV4-1 to TRBJ2-5; a possible D gene is TRBD1 (6 bases). The CDR3 runs to 13 residues. CDR1 and CDR2 (germline): MGHRA, YSYEKL. Trimming took 1 base from V and 9 from J, leaving 12 bases between them. This chain's CDR3 is CASSQGTVDAQYF. Written as DNA, the CDR3 is TGCGCCAGCAGCCAAGGGACAGTGGATGCCCAGTACTTC.

This clone was recorded a few times. The CDR3: CASSIGWTANTGELFF. The CDR3 bases are TGTGCCAGTAGTATAGGTTGGACGGCGAACACCGGGGAGCTGTTTTTT. The V and J genes are TRBV19 and TRBJ2-2; D call uncertain. The V and J ends lost 1 base and 0 bases respectively, with 9 bases between them. The CDR3 extends over 16 amino acids. Germline CDR1 reads LNHDA; CDR2 reads SQIVND (reference sequence). Looking up the rest from reference TRBV19 and TRBJ2-2 gives the full variable domain: DGGITQSPKYLFRKEGQNVTLSCEQNLNHDAMYWYRQDPGQGLRLIYYSQIVNDFQKGDIAEGYSVSREKKESFPLTVTSAQKNPTAFYLCASSIGWTANTGELFFGEGSRLTVL.

This chain joins TRBV11-2 and TRBJ1-2; D unclear. Germline values: CDR1 SGHAT, CDR2 FQNNGV. The CDR3 runs 14 residues. The germline V and J ends were trimmed by 3 bases and 0 bases, with 8 bases remaining between them. The CDR3 DNA is TGTGCCAGCAGCTTTCAGTATTCTAACTATGGCTACACCTTC. Translated, it gives CASSFQYSNYGYTF.